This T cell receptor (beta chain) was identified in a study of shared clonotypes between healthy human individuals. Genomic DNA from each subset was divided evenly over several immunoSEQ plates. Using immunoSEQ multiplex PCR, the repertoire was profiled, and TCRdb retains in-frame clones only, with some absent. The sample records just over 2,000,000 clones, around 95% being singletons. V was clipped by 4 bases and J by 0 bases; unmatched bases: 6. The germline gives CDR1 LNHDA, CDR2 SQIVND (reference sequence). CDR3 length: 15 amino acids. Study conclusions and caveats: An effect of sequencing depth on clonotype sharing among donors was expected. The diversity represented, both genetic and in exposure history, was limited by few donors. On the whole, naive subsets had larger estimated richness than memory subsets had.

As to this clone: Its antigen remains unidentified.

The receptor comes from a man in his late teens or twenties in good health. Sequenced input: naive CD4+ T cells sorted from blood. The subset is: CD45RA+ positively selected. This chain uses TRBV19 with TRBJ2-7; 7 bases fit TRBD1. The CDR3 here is CASSRDSVASYEQYF. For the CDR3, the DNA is TGTGCCAGTAGTAGGGACAGCGTAGCCTCCTACGAGCAGTACTTC.